This T cell receptor beta chain stems from a study of beta chain features in type 1 diabetes. The whole isolated RNA underwent reverse transcription, so sequencing captured expressed TCRB transcripts. The table came from immunoSEQ multiplex PCR; TCRdb's copy has only in-frame clones and leaves some out. The sample consists of 200,000 to 300,000 clones, over 12% of them appearing once. CD4+ cells of the naive, central memory, regulatory and stem cell-like memory types were sorted via CD45RO/CCR7/CD25/CD127/CD95/CD27. J was trimmed by 6 bases and V by 4 bases; bases with no gene match: 9. This CDR3 has 16 amino acids. Germline lookup yields CDR1 SGHRS and CDR2 YFSETQ.

The sequencing sample was made of naive CD4+ T cells from blood. The source of this sequence is a woman between 40 and 55 years old in good health. The chain joins TRBV5-1 to TRBJ2-1, with TRBD1 matching over 11 bases. The DNA of the CDR3 is TGCGCCAGCAGCCCTCGTCCGGGACAGGGGGTCAATGAGCAGTTCTTC. Translating it yields CASSPRPGQGVNEQFF.